This paragraph covers one T cell receptor (beta chain) sequence. These data originate in a study of blood T cell repertoires in COVID-19. This table comes from immunoSEQ multiplex PCR, and its TCRdb copy is limited to in-frame clones, with some not included. The repertoire has hundreds of thousands of clones, 80% to 90% of them found once; the top ten carry around 9.3%. The receptor's source is a woman in her 50s who had recovered from COVID-19. The sample consisted of PBMCs or T cells enriched from blood (not recorded which).

This CDR3 is CASSIGQGYEQYF. In nucleotides, the CDR3 is TGTGCCAGTAGTATCGGTCAGGGCTACGAGCAGTACTTC. The chain couples TRBV19 to TRBJ2-7, with D possibly TRBD1 on 5 matching bases. Looked up from germline, CDR1 is LNHDA and CDR2 is SQIVND (reference sequence). The CDR3 spans 13 residues. V lost 3 bases to trimming and J lost 3 bases, with 9 bases between them.